This paragraph reports one T cell receptor (beta chain). A much larger clone sits a single nucleotide away, making a read error possible. This record belongs to a study of identical twins. The CDR3 has 15 amino acids. The V and J ends lost 3 bases and 8 bases, in that order; junction bases with no gene match: 8. TCRdb redid the calling of the 5' RACE reads with MiXCR, one entry per CDR3 protein. Found here are roughly 350,000 distinct CDR3 sequences, about 9% of them singletons; the top ten hold roughly 8.7%. The donors were all healthy and Caucasian. The V call is TRBV12-3 or TRBV12-4, the J call TRBJ2-1; TRBD2 aligns across 9 bases. This receptor was taken from a woman in her 50s in good health. Sequenced input: naive T cells sorted from blood. CDR3 sequence (DNA): TGTGCCAGCAGTTTTTTTAGCGGGAGTAACCATGAGCAGTTCTTC. This translates into CASSFFSGSNHEQFF.